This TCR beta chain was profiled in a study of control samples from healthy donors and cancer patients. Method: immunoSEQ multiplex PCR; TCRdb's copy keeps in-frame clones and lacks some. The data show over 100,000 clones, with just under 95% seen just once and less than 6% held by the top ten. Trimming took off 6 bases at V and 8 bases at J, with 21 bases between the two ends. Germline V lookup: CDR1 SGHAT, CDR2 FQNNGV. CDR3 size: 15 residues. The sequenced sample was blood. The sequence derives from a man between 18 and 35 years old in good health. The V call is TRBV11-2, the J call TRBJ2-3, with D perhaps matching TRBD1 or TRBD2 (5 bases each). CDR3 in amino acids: CASRSGTSDMRTQYF. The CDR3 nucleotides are TGTGCCAGCAGGTCCGGGACCTCGGATATGCGTACGCAGTATTTT.